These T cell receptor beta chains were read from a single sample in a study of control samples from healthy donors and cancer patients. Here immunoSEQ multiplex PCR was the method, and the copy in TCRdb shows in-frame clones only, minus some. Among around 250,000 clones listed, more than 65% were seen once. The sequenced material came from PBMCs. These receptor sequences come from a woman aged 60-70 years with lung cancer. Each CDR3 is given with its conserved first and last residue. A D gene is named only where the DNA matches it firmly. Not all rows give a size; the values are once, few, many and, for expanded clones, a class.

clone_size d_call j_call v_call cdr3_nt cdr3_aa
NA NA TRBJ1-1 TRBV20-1 TGCAGTGCTTGGGACTTCGAAGCTTTCTTT CSAWDFEAFF
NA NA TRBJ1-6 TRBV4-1 TGCGCCAGCAGCCAAGACTTTACCGGGTATTCACCCCTCCACTTT CASSQDFTGYSPLHF
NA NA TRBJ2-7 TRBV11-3 TGTGCCAGCAGCTTCGGGGGCCCCTACGAGCAGTACTTC CASSFGGPYEQYF
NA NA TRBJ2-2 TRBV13 TGTGCCAGCAGCTTACTAGGGACATTGGGGACCGGGGAGCTGTTTTTT CASSLLGTLGTGELFF
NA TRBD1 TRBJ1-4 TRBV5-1 TGCGCCAGCAGCCAACCGGGACAGGGTGCCGAAAAACTGTTTTTT CASSQPGQGAEKLFF
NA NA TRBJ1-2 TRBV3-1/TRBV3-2 TGTGCCAGCAGCCAAGGGTCTGATCCTCACTATGGCTACACCTTC CASSQGSDPHYGYTF
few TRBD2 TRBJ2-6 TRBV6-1 TGTGCCAGCAGTGAATGGGGACTAGGGTCTGGGGCCAACGTCCTGACTTTC CASSEWGLGSGANVLTF
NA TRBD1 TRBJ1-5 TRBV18 TGTGCCAGCTCACCTGAGACAGGGGGAGATCAGCCCCAGCATTTT CASSPETGGDQPQHF
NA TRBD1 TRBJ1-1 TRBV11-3 TGTGCCAGCAGCCGTGACAGGGACGCTGAAGCTTTCTTT CASSRDRDAEAFF
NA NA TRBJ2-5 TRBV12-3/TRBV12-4 TGTGCCAGCAGGGGCTGGGGGGAGACCCAGTACTTC CASRGWGETQYF
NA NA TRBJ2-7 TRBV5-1 TGCGCCAGCAAGGTAGGAGGCACGACCTACGAGCAGTACTTC CASKVGGTTYEQYF
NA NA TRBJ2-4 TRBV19 TGTGCCAGTAGTATTGACTTAGCCAAAAACATTCAGTACTTC CASSIDLAKNIQYF
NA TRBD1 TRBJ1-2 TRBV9 TGTGCCAGCGGGACAGACTATGGCTACACCTTC CASGTDYGYTF
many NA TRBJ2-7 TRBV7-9 TGTGCCAGCAGCTTGGGGGTATGGGAGCGCGGCGACGAGCAGTACTTC CASSLGVWERGDEQYF
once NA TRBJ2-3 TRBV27 TGTGCCAGCAGCACGATCAGGGGCGGCACAGATACGCAGTATTTT CASSTIRGGTDTQYF
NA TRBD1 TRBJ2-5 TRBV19 TGTGCCAGTAGTCCCGGAAAACAGGGGAATCAAGAGACCCAGTACTTC CASSPGKQGNQETQYF